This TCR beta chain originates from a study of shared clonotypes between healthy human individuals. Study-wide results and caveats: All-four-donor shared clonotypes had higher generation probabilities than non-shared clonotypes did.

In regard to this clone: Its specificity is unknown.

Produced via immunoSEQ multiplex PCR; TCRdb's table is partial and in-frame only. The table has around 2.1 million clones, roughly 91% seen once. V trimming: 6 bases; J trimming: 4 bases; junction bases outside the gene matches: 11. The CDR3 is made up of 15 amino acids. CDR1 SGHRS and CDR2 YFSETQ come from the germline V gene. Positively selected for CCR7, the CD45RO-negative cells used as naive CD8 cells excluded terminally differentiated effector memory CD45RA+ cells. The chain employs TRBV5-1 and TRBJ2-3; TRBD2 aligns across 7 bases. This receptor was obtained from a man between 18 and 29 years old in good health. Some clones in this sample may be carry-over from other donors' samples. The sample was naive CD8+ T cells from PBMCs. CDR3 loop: CASMEGRALADTQYF. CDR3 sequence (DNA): TGCGCCAGCATGGAAGGGAGGGCCCTCGCAGATACGCAGTATTTT. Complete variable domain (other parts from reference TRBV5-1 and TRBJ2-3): KAGVTQTPRYLIKTRGQQVTLSCSPISGHRSVSWYQQTPGQGLQFLFEYFSETQRNKGNFPGRFSGRQFSNSRSEMNVSTLELGDSALYLCASMEGRALADTQYFGPGTRLTVL.